The 29 T cell receptor beta chains below all came from one sample that was sequenced in a study of beta chain features in type 1 diabetes. Expressed TCRB transcripts were sequenced after all isolated RNA was converted to cDNA. Here immunoSEQ multiplex PCR was the method, and the copy in TCRdb shows in-frame clones only, minus some. The table records some 160,000 clones, about 9.8% of them present only once. Source material: central memory CD4+ T cells from blood. These receptors all stem from a woman aged 18-30 years in good health.

The V call is TRBV7-2, the J call TRBJ1-5, with a weak D call TRBD1 (5 bases). This CDR3 region has 15 residues. Per germline, CDR1 SGHTA and CDR2 FQGNSA. The V and J ends lost 5 bases and 3 bases respectively, with 14 bases between them. This CDR3 reads CASSPAGLDNQPQHF. The DNA for the CDR3 is TGTGCCAGCAGCCCGGCGGGGCTCGACAATCAGCCCCAGCATTTT. Full variable domain (remainder filled in from reference TRBV7-2 and TRBJ1-5): GAGVSQSPSNKVTEKGKDVELRCDPISGHTALYWYRQSLGQGLEFLIYFQGNSAPDKSGLPSDRFSAERTGGSVSTLTIQRTQQEDSAVYLCASSPAGLDNQPQHFGDGTRLSIL.

The chain recombines TRBV7-2 with TRBJ2-7; TRBD2 agrees at 7 bases. The CDR3 totals 14 residues. The ends lost 5 bases at V and 2 bases at J; junction bases unmatched: 6. The germline gives CDR1 SGHTA, CDR2 FQGNSA. The CDR3 here is CASSPRREAYEQYF. The CDR3, as DNA: TGTGCCAGCAGCCCCAGACGGGAGGCCTACGAGCAGTACTTC.

This chain links TRBV11-1 with TRBJ2-7, with 11 bases fitting TRBD2. The CDR3 consists of 17 residues. CDR1 and CDR2 (germline): SGHAT, FQDESV (reference sequence). Trimming at V came to 5 bases and at J to 4 bases, leaving 13 bases not matched to a gene. Here the CDR3 DNA reads TGTGCCAGCAGCGAATCCAGCCCTAGCGGGAGGCGGTACGAGCAGTACTTC. It translates to CASSESSPSGRRYEQYF. Together with reference TRBV11-1 and TRBJ2-7, the CDR3 gives the full variable domain: EAEVAQSPRYKITEKSQAVAFWCDPISGHATLYWYRQILGQGPELLVQFQDESVVDDSQLPKDRFSAERLKGVDSTLKIQPAELGDSAMYLCASSESSPSGRRYEQYFGPGTRLTVT.

The chain combines TRBV10-3 with TRBJ2-3; 14 bases agree with TRBD2. CDR3 length equals 15 residues. V gave up 6 bases and J gave up 5 bases; unmatched junction bases: 4. Germline V gene lookup returns CDR1 ENHRY and CDR2 SYGVKD. For the CDR3, the DNA is TGTGCCATCAGGGGACTAGCGGGGGTCAAAGATACGCAGTATTTT. Translation: CAIRGLAGVKDTQYF.

CDR3 in DNA: TGTGCCAGCAGCCCCCCTACTAGCGGGGGGGCAGATACGCAGTATTTT. It specifies CASSPPTSGGADTQYF. The chain employs TRBV7-2 and TRBJ2-3, with 13 bases identical to TRBD2. CDR3 length: 16 residues. With 5 bases clipped from V and 4 bases from J, the junction kept 6 bases outside the gene matches. Germline V gives CDR1 SGHTA, CDR2 FQGNSA.

The rearrangement links TRBV5-6 to TRBJ1-2; TRBD1 matches 9 bases. The trim removed 3 bases at V and 8 bases at J, leaving 5 bases unmatched. CDR1 and CDR2 (germline): SGHDT, YYEEEE. The CDR3 has 13 residues. For the CDR3, the DNA is TGTGCCAGCAGCTGGGGACAGGGACAAGGCTACACCTTC. It specifies CASSWGQGQGYTF.

The sample holds a few counts of this clone. The chain joins TRBV7-2 to TRBJ2-3; maybe TRBD1 (6 bases). V lost 5 bases and J 4 bases, leaving 13 bases between the germline ends. The CDR3 is made up of 14 amino acids. CDR1 and CDR2 (germline): SGHTA, FQGNSA. The CDR3: CASSHGQRADTQYF. The CDR3 nucleotides read TGTGCCAGCAGCCACGGACAGAGGGCAGATACGCAGTATTTT.

This clone was counted a few times. This rearrangement joins TRBV5-1 to TRBJ2-6; no firm D call. Trimming cost V 0 bases and J 0 bases, with 7 bases left between them. The CDR3 is made up of 16 amino acids. Germline values: CDR1 SGHRS, CDR2 YFSETQ. CDR3 DNA sequence: TGCGCCAGCAGCTTGGGCCAGAACTCTGGGGCCAACGTCCTGACTTTC. Amino acids: CASSLGQNSGANVLTF.

V and J are TRBV30 and TRBJ2-3; 14 nucleotides agree with TRBD2. J was trimmed by 7 bases and V by 5 bases; bases with no gene match: 5. Looked up from germline, CDR1 is GTSNPN and CDR2 is SVGIG (reference sequence). There are 14 residues in the CDR3. CDR3 protein: CAWAGTSGGNTQYF. The CDR3 coding sequence is TGTGCCTGGGCCGGGACTAGCGGGGGTAATACGCAGTATTTT. Combining the CDR3 with reference TRBV30 and TRBJ2-3 gives the whole variable domain SQTIHQWPATLVQPVGSPLSLECTVEGTSNPNLYWYRQAAGRGLQLLFYSVGIGQISSEVPQNLSASRPQDRQFILSSKKLLLSDSGFYLCAWAGTSGGNTQYFGPGTRLTVL.

The genes are TRBV7-9 and TRBJ1-2, with D tentatively TRBD1 (5 bases). V was clipped by 1 base and J by 4 bases, with 13 bases between them. Per the germline V gene, CDR1 is SEHNR and CDR2 is FQNEAQ (reference sequence). The CDR3 has 15 amino acids. Here the CDR3 DNA reads TGTGCCAGCAGCTTAGATCACGGGGGTATCTATGGCTACACCTTC. This codes for CASSLDHGGIYGYTF.

The sample holds a few counts of this clone. The chain joins TRBV7-2 to TRBJ2-2; 8 bases are a match to TRBD1. Losses at the gene ends were 6 bases for V and 7 bases for J; bases not matched to a gene: 7. The CDR3 is 14 residues long. From germline, CDR1 is SGHTA and CDR2 FQGNSA. In DNA form, the CDR3 reads TGTGCCAGCAGGCAGGGACAGGATCACGGGGAGCTGTTTTTT. Protein sequence: CASRQGQDHGELFF.

This clone has just a few counts. The chain couples TRBV7-2 to TRBJ2-1, with 9 bases lining up with TRBD1. V shed 5 bases, J shed 2 bases, and the junction held 4 bases outside the gene matches. This CDR3 comprises 15 residues. The germline CDR1 and CDR2 sequences are SGHTA and FQGNSA. The CDR3 DNA follows: TGTGCCAGCAGCGTAACAGGGGGCGCCTACAATGAGCAGTTCTTC. This encodes CASSVTGGAYNEQFF.

CDR3 bases: TGTGCCAGCAGCAAGAGGCTAGCGGGAGTGTGCTACTTC. This sequence encodes CASSKRLAGVCYF. The rearrangement uses TRBV21-1 and TRBJ2-7; the D call of TRBD2 is as the table states it, not checked on the DNA. TRBV21-1 is marked as a pseudogene. CDR3 length equals 13 residues.

The J gene is TRBJ1-2, the V gene TRBV6-5; TRBD1 aligns across 7 bases. Germline V lookup: CDR1 MNHEY, CDR2 SVGAGI. The V and J ends lost 5 bases and 5 bases, in that order; junction bases with no gene match: 5. This CDR3 region has 13 residues. CDR3: CASSQGTAYGYTF. Written as DNA, the CDR3 is TGTGCCAGCAGTCAAGGGACAGCGTATGGCTACACCTTC.

This clone was detected only a few times. The CDR3 DNA reads TGTGCCAGCGCAAGAGGGCAGAACAATGAGCAGTTCTTC. Translated: CASARGQNNEQFF. The V call is TRBV7-8, the J call TRBJ2-1, with a weak D call TRBD2 (5 bases). The CDR3 runs to 13 residues. Trimming stripped 8 bases from V and 5 bases from J, with 13 bases between. The germline V gene encodes CDR1 SGHVS and CDR2 FQNEAQ.

This chain uses TRBV7-2 with TRBJ2-5; a possible D gene is TRBD1 (6 bases). The CDR3 consists of 14 residues. CDR1 is SGHTA, CDR2 FQGNSA, per germline. The V gene lost 6 bases and the J gene lost 4 bases, with 15 bases spanning the gap. CDR3: CASSLGRGRETQYF. CDR3 nucleotide sequence: TGTGCCAGCAGTTTGGGCAGGGGCCGAGAGACCCAGTACTTC.

This clone has more than one count but fewer than ten. Written as DNA, the CDR3 is TGCGCCAGCAGCTCGACTGGACACCTCTACGAGCAGTACTTC. Translated: CASSSTGHLYEQYF. The V call is TRBV5-1, the J call TRBJ2-7; perhaps TRBD1 as D (5 bases). The V and J ends lost 3 bases and 3 bases respectively, with 13 bases between them. Germline V gives CDR1 SGHRS, CDR2 YFSETQ. CDR3 length equals 14 residues.

Only a few counts were recorded for this clone. The chain is built from TRBV9 and TRBJ2-5, with D perhaps TRBD2 (6 bases). Germline CDR1 reads SGDLS; CDR2 reads YYNGEE. The V gene lost 0 bases and the J gene lost 0 bases, with 12 bases spanning the gap. The CDR3 has 16 residues. The DNA of the CDR3 is TGTGCCAGCAGCGTAGGAGGTAGCGGACACCAAGAGACCCAGTACTTC. It codes for CASSVGGSGHQETQYF.

This clone was seen only a few times. The chain recombines TRBV15 with TRBJ1-2, with a weak D call TRBD1 (5 bases). With 0 bases removed from V and 8 bases from J, the gap between germline ends came to 16 bases. The CDR3 loop spans 15 amino acids. Germline CDR1 and CDR2: LNHNV and YYDKDF (reference sequence). The CDR3 spells CATSRDVSGPGGYTF. DNA of the CDR3: TGTGCCACCAGCAGAGATGTGTCAGGGCCAGGGGGCTACACCTTC.

The rearrangement links TRBV5-1 to TRBJ2-7; a weak D match, TRBD2 (6 bases). The CDR3 has 15 amino acids. Germline V CDR1 and CDR2: SGHRS, YFSETQ. The ends were cut back, 2 bases at V and 7 bases at J, with 19 bases in the middle. The CDR3 region has the DNA TGCGCCAGCAGCTTCACCGCCCCACTCGCGGGGGAGCAGTACTTC. The encoded protein is CASSFTAPLAGEQYF.

The CDR3 reads CASSHQKTSSNTDTQYF. The CDR3 nucleotides read TGCGCCAGCAGCCACCAAAAGACTAGCTCCAACACAGATACGCAGTATTTT. The V and J genes are TRBV4-1 and TRBJ2-3, with 7 bases fitting TRBD2. V was clipped by 3 bases and J by 2 bases; unmatched bases: 11. The CDR3 totals 17 residues. The germline V gene encodes CDR1 MGHRA and CDR2 YSYEKL.

This clone came up a few times. The chain is built from TRBV7-3 and TRBJ1-1; 7 bases are a match to TRBD1. Trimming took 5 bases from V and 0 from J; bases not matched to a gene: 9. This CDR3 spans 16 amino acids. The germline V gene encodes CDR1 SGHTA and CDR2 FQGTGA. This CDR3 reads CASSTVFTGVNTEAFF. The CDR3 DNA is TGTGCCAGCAGCACAGTATTTACAGGGGTGAACACTGAAGCTTTCTTT.

This clone came up a few times. V usage is TRBV5-6 and J usage is TRBJ2-2; D is uncertain. Germline V gives CDR1 SGHDT, CDR2 YYEEEE. The CDR3 is 13 residues long. V lost 4 bases to trimming and J lost 3 bases, with 7 bases between them. The CDR3 DNA reads TGTGCCAGCAGCCGACATGACACCGGGGAGCTGTTTTTT. Its protein product is CASSRHDTGELFF.

This clone has more than one count but fewer than ten. V gene TRBV19 combines with J gene TRBJ1-1; no clear D gene. The CDR3 loop spans 14 amino acids. Trimming took 5 bases from V and 0 from J, leaving 10 bases between them. Germline CDR1 and CDR2: LNHDA and SQIVND (reference sequence). Written as DNA, the CDR3 is TGTGCCAGTAGTCCCCAGGCGATGAACACTGAAGCTTTCTTT. Translating gives CASSPQAMNTEAFF.

Only a few counts were recorded for this clone. This chain uses TRBV2 with TRBJ2-3; 9 nucleotides match TRBD1. With V trimmed by 4 bases and J by 5 bases, 7 bases remained unmatched. The CDR3 loop spans 15 amino acids. Germline values: CDR1 SNHLY, CDR2 FYNNEI. The chain's CDR3 is CASSATGQGLDTQYF. In DNA form, the CDR3 reads TGTGCCAGCAGTGCGACGGGACAGGGATTAGATACGCAGTATTTT.

This chain joins TRBV4-1 and TRBJ2-3; TRBD2 is a possible D gene (5 bases). CDR3 length: 14 residues. Trimming removed 4 bases from V and 4 bases from J, with 12 bases in between. CDR1 and CDR2 (germline): MGHRA, YSYEKL. The CDR3 region is CASSLFEGPDTQYF. CDR3 DNA sequence: TGCGCCAGCAGCCTCTTCGAGGGCCCAGATACGCAGTATTTT.

This chain joins TRBV30 and TRBJ2-5; 9 nucleotides line up with TRBD1. Trimming at V came to 4 bases and at J to 2 bases, leaving 8 bases not matched to a gene. The CDR3 consists of 15 residues. In germline, CDR1 is GTSNPN, CDR2 SVGIG (reference sequence). CDR3 in amino acids: CAWNLGQGPQETQYF. CDR3 sequence (DNA): TGTGCCTGGAATCTAGGACAGGGGCCACAAGAGACCCAGTACTTC.

This chain uses TRBV4-1 with TRBJ2-1; 9 nucleotides align to TRBD2. The CDR3 contains 15 residues. CDR1 is MGHRA, CDR2 YSYEKL, per germline. J was trimmed by 10 bases and V by 2 bases; bases with no gene match: 9. The DNA of the CDR3 is TGCGCCAGCAGCCAATATGGCGGGGGGGCAGGGGAGCAGTTCTTC. Its protein product is CASSQYGGGAGEQFF.

This clone was seen only a few times. J is TRBJ2-1 and V is TRBV7-8; the match to TRBD2 covers 10 bases. V trimming: 1 base; J trimming: 7 bases; junction bases outside the gene matches: 7. The germline V gene has CDR1 SGHVS and CDR2 FQNEAQ. The CDR3 covers 16 residues. The CDR3 coding sequence is TGTGCCAGCAGCTTAGAAAGCGGGAGGGCCGGGAATGAGCAGTTCTTC. Its translation is CASSLESGRAGNEQFF.